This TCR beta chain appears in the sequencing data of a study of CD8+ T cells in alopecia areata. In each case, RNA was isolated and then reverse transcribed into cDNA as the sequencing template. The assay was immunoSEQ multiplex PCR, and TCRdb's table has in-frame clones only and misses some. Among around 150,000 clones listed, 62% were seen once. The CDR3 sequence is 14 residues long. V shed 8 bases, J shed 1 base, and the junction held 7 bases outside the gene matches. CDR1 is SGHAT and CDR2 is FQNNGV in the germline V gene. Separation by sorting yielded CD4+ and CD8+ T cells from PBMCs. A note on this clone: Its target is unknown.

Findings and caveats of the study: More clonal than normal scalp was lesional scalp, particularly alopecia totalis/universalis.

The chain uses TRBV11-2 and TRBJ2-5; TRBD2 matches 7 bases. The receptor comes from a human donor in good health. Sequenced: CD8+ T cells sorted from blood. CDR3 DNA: TGTGCCAGCTGGGGGGGGAAGGTCCAAGAGACCCAGTACTTC. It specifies CASWGGKVQETQYF.